This T cell receptor (beta chain) was identified during a study of blood T cell repertoires in COVID-19. Study-wide context: The study drew acute and convalescent COVID-19 samples from the United States, Italy and Spain. Sources were T cells, B-cell-depleted T cells, or PBMCs; the material itself was cDNA or gDNA.

The CDR3 runs 13 residues. Trimming left V 6 bases short and J 5 bases short, with 13 bases between. The germline V gene encodes CDR1 SNHLY and CDR2 FYNNEI. In the original analysis: Counts of nucleated cells, estimated from reference gene primer amplification, were obtained. TCRdb's table, derived via immunoSEQ multiplex PCR, lists solely in-frame clones and lacks some. The V and J calls and clone size come from that table; D and trimming were worked out from the DNA. The table shows about 80,000 clones, with roughly three quarters occurring only once. The TCR originated in a man in his 70s with active or convalescent COVID-19. What was sequenced was peripheral blood. This chain connects TRBV2 to TRBJ1-1, with D maybe TRBD1 (6 bases). CDR3 residues: CASREQGWTEAFF. The CDR3 coding sequence is TGTGCCAGCAGGGAGCAGGGGTGGACTGAAGCTTTCTTT.